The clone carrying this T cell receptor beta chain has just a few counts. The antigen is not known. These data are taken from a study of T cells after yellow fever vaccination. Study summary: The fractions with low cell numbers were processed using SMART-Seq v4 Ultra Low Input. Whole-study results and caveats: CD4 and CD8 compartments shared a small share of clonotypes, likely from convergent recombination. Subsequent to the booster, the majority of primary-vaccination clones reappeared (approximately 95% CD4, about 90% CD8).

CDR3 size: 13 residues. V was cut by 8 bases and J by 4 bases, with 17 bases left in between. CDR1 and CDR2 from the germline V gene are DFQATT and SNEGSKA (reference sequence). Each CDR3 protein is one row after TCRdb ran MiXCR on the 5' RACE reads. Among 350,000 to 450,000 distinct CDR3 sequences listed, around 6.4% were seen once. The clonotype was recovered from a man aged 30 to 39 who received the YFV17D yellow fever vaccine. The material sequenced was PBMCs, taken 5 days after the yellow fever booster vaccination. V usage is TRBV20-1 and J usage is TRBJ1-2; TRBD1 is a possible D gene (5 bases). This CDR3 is CSHQGWGAYGYTF. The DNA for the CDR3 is TGCAGTCATCAGGGTTGGGGTGCCTATGGCTACACCTTC.